This T cell receptor beta chain was profiled in a study of shared clonotypes between healthy human individuals. Across the whole study: The composition of the donors was two women and a few men aged 18 to 49. Used for every donor were three CD4 naive, three CD4 memory, two CD8 naive and one CD8 memory plate.

In the naive CD8 group, cells lacked CD45RO and were positively selected for CCR7, so terminally differentiated effector memory CD45RA+ cells were left out. Findings and limits, study-wide: Blood was the only sampled material, and tissue repertoires likely differ.

A remark on this clone: Its antigen is undetermined.

The CDR3 length is 18 residues. V was clipped by 0 bases and J by 0 bases; unmatched bases: 4. Germline CDR1 and CDR2: KGHSH and LQKENI. Clones were sequenced by immunoSEQ multiplex PCR, and TCRdb holds only the in-frame ones, with some missing. The profile shows some 800,000 clones, 80% to 95% of them singletons. V gene TRBV18 combines with J gene TRBJ2-7; 14 bases match TRBD2. The source of this sequence is a man under 40 in good health. The sample consisted of naive CD8+ T cells sorted from blood. The CDR3 sequence: CASSPPGLAGERSYEQYF. The CDR3 DNA is TGTGCCAGCTCACCACCGGGACTAGCGGGAGAGCGCTCCTACGAGCAGTACTTC.